The entry below gives a single TCR beta chain sequence along with its context. Its antigen remains unknown. This entry is derived from a study of cytotoxic CD8 clonotypes in ibrutinib-treated CLL. Target depth was 1 in 200,000 to 1 in 1 million T cells, about 10x per clonotype. The protocol was immunoSEQ multiplex PCR, while the TCRdb copy is restricted to in-frame clones and leaves out a portion. The table records some 130,000 clones, 75% to 90% of them present only once. The ends lost 3 bases at V and 10 bases at J; junction bases unmatched: 13. CDR3 length equals 16 residues. The germline gives CDR1 SGHRS, CDR2 YFSETQ. Study-wide findings and caveats: Clonality increased at ibrutinib response and stayed stable in sustained remission. At progression, however, it fell back toward baseline.

Cryopreserved PBMCs yielded about 2.1 micrograms of genomic DNA for TCR beta libraries. Source: PBMCs, taken after 24 months of ibrutinib treatment. This clonotype originated in a human donor with chronic lymphocytic leukemia. The rearrangement joins TRBV5-1 to TRBJ1-6, with 7 bases identical to TRBD1. The CDR3 is CASSWGVTGKGSPLHF. The CDR3, as DNA: TGCGCCAGCAGCTGGGGGGTGACAGGGAAGGGATCACCCCTCCACTTT.